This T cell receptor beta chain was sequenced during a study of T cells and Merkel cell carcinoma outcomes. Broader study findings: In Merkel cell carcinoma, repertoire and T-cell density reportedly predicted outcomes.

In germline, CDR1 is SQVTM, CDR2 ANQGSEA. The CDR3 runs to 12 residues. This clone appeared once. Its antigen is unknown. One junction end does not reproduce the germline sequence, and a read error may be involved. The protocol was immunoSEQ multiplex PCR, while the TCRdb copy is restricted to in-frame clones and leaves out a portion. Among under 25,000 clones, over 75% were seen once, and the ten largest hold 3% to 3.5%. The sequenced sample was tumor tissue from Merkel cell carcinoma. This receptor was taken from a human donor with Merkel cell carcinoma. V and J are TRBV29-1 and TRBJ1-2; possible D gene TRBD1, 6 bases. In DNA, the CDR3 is TGCAGCGTTGTAGGGGACAACTATGGCTACACCTTT. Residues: CSVVGDNYGYTF.